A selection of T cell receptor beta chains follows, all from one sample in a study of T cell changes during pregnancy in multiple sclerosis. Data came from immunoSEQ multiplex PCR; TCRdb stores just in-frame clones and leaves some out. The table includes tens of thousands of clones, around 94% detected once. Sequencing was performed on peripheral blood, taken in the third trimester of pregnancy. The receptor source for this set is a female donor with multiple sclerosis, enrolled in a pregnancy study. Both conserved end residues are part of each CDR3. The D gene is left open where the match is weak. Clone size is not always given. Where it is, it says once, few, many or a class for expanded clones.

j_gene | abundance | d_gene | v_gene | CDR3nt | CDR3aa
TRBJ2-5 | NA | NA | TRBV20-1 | TGCAGTGCTCAACTCCCAGAGACCCAGTACTTC | CSAQLPETQYF
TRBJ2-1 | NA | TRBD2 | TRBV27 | TGTGCCAGCAGTTCCCAGTGGACTAGTTTTCATGAGCAGTTCTTC | CASSSQWTSFHEQFF
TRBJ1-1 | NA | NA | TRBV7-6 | TGTGCCAGCAGCTTAAGCAGGGCGAACACTGAAGCTTTCTTT | CASSLSRANTEAFF
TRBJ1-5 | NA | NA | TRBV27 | TGTGCCAGCAGTTTGTCAGGGGGCAATCAGCCCCAGCATTTT | CASSLSGGNQPQHF
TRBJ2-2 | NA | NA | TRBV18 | TGTGCCAGCTCACTGGACAGCTCCGCTTCCAGGGAGCTGTTTTTT | CASSLDSSASRELFF
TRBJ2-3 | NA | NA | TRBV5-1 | TGCGCCAGCAGCTCCACCACTCAAGCTAGCACAGATACGCAGTATTTT | CASSSTTQASTDTQYF
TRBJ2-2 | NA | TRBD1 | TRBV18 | TGTGCCAGCTCACCTCTGACAGGGGGGAACACCGGGGAGCTGTTTTTT | CASSPLTGGNTGELFF
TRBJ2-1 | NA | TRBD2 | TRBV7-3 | TGTGCCAGCAGTTTCCTGGGGGGGGAGGATGAGCAGTTCTTC | CASSFLGGEDEQFF
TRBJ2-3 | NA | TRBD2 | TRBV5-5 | TGTGCCAGCAGCTTGGCGATCGGGACTAGCGGGGGTGGTCCCGCAGATACGCAGTATTTT | CASSLAIGTSGGGPADTQYF
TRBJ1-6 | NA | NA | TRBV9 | TGTGCCAGCAGCGTAGGAGGGAGGGTAAAGGAGAATTCACCCCTCCACTTT | CASSVGGRVKENSPLHF
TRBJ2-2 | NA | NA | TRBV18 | TGTGCCAGCTCACCACCGGTGGGCGCCGGGGAGCTGTTTTTT | CASSPPVGAGELFF
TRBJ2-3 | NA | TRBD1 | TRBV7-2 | TGTGCCAGCAGCTCGGACAGGGGGCGAGATACGCAGTATTTT | CASSSDRGRDTQYF
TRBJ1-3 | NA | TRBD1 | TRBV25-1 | TGTGCCAGCAGTGATGCCGGACAGGGTGGGGACACCATATATTTT | CASSDAGQGGDTIYF
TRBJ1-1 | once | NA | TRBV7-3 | TGTGCCAGCAGCCTACGACGACAGACCACTGAAGCTTTCTTT | CASSLRRQTTEAFF
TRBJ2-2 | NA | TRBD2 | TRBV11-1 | TGTGCCAGCAGCCGGGGACTAGCGGGGGGGACGAACACCGGGGAGCTGTTTTTT | CASSRGLAGGTNTGELFF
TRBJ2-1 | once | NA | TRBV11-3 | TGTGCCAGCAGCTTGGCCACGAATGAGCAGTTCTTC | CASSLATNEQFF
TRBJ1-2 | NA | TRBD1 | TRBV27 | TGTGCCAGCAGTTTCCGAACAGGACAGGGGCTTTATGGCTACACCTTC | CASSFRTGQGLYGYTF
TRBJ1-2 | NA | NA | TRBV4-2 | TGTGCCAGCAGCCAAGATATCAGGGAGGAGGCGAACTATGGCTACACCTTC | CASSQDIREEANYGYTF
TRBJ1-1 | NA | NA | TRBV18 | TGTGCCAGCTCACCCGTGGGGGCTGGGGACACTGAAGCTTTCTTT | CASSPVGAGDTEAFF
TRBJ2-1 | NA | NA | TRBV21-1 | TGTGCCAGCAGCAAAGGAGTTTCCCAACAGGGCACTAATCATGAGCAGTTCTTC | CASSKGVSQQGTNHEQFF
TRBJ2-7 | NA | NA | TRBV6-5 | TGTGCCACGGGCCCGGGAATCCTCAGCCACGAGCAGTACTTC | CATGPGILSHEQYF
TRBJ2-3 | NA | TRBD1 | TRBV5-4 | TGTGCCAGCAGCCCGGGACAGGGGGCTGGAGATACGCAGTATTTT | CASSPGQGAGDTQYF
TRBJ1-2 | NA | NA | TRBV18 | TGTGCCAGCTCACCACCGACGGGGGGGAACTATGGCTACACCTTC | CASSPPTGGNYGYTF
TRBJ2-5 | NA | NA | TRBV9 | TGTGCCAGCAGCGGGAGGGGCCTGGGGGGGCAGGAGACCCAGTACTTC | CASSGRGLGGQETQYF
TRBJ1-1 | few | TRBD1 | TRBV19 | TGTGCCAGTAGTGGGTCGGACAGGTGGGCTTTCTTT | CASSGSDRWAFF
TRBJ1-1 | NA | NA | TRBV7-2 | TGTGCCAGCAGCTTAGGGGGGGTAGGCACTGAAGCTTTCTTT | CASSLGGVGTEAFF
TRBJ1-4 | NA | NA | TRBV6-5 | TGTGCCAGCAGTTACTCTGGGGCAGCAACTAATGAAAAACTGTTTTTT | CASSYSGAATNEKLFF
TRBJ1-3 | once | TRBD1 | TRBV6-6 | TGTGCCAGCAGTTCGACAGGGACTGGAAACACCATATATTTT | CASSSTGTGNTIYF
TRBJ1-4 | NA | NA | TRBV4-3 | TGCGCCAGCAGCCAAGCCCAGGGCCAAGCGGGGAATGAAAAACTGTTTTTT | CASSQAQGQAGNEKLFF
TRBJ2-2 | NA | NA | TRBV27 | TGTGCCAGCAGTTTATCCTCCGGGGAGCTGTTTTTT | CASSLSSGELFF
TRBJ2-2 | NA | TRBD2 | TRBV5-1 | TGCGCCAGCAGCCTAACTAGCGGGGGCCGGGGGACCGGGGAGCTGTTTTTT | CASSLTSGGRGTGELFF
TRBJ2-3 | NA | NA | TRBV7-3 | TGTGCCAGCAGCTTAGTATTGGGCATGGATACGCAGTATTTT | CASSLVLGMDTQYF
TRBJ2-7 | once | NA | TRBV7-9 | TGTGCCAGCAGCTTCTCAGGGCTAGAGCAGTACTTC | CASSFSGLEQYF
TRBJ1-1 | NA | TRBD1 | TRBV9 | TGTGCCAGCAGCCCAACAAAGCCGGGACAGGGTGGCAACACTGAAGCTTTCTTT | CASSPTKPGQGGNTEAFF
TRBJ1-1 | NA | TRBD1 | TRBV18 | TGTGCCAGCTCGGACAGGGTGAACACTGAAGCTTTCTTT | CASSDRVNTEAFF
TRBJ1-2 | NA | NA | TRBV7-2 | TGTGCCAGCAGCCCAGCGTCGCGGGGCTACACCTTC | CASSPASRGYTF
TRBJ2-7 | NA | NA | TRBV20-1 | TGCAGTGCTAGGCAGGACTGGGAGCAGTACTTC | CSARQDWEQYF
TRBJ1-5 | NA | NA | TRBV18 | TGTGCCAGCTCCCCTTCCAGGGGATTAGAGCCCCAGCATTTT | CASSPSRGLEPQHF
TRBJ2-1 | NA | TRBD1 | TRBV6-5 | TGTGCCAGCAGTTGGGGACAGGGGGCTCTGAATGAGCAGTTCTTC | CASSWGQGALNEQFF
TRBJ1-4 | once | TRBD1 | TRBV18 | TGTGCCAGCTCCCCCGGGACAGGGGGTGAAAAACTGTTTTTT | CASSPGTGGEKLFF
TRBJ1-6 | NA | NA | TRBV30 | TGTGCCTGGAGAAACAGGGACGATTCACCCCTCCACTTT | CAWRNRDDSPLHF
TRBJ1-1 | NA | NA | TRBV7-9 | TGTGCCAGCAGCTTACCCAGGGTGTATAACACTGAAGCTTTCTTT | CASSLPRVYNTEAFF
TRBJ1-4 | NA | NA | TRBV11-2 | TGTGCCAGCAGCTTGAAACCCGCAGGGGAGTTGTTTTTT | CASSLKPAGELFF
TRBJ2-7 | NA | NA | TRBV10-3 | TGTGCCATCAGAAACAGTCCATCCTACGAGCAGTACTTC | CAIRNSPSYEQYF
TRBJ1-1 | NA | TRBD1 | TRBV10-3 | TGTGCCATCAGTGCCGGGACAGCTGAAGCTTTCTTT | CAISAGTAEAFF
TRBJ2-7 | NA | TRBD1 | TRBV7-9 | TGTGCCAGCAGCTCCCCTGTATCGGGACAGACTTACGAGCAGTACTTC | CASSSPVSGQTYEQYF
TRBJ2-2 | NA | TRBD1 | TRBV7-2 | TGTGCCAGCAGCCGAATCCCGACAGGGACCGGGGAGCTGTTTTTT | CASSRIPTGTGELFF
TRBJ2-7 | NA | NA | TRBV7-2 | TGTGCCAGCAGCCGTAGCGCCGTCTACGAGCAGTACTTC | CASSRSAVYEQYF
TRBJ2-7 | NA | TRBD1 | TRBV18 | TGTGCCAGCTCACCAGCCGGGGGACAGGGGTTTACGGAGCAGTACTTC | CASSPAGGQGFTEQYF
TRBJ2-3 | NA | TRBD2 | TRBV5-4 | TGTGCCAGCAGCTTGCCCAGCGGGGGAATCACAGATACGCAGTATTTT | CASSLPSGGITDTQYF
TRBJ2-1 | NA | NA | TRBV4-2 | TGTGCCAGCAGCCAAGATGGGCAGCCTTACAATGAGCAGTTCTTC | CASSQDGQPYNEQFF
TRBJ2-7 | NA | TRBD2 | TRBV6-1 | TGTGCCAGCTCGGGGGGATACGAGCAGTACTTC | CASSGGYEQYF
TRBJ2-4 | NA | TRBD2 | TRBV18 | TGTGCCAGCTCACCGACTAGCGGGGGCAAAGGGAACATTCAGTACTTC | CASSPTSGGKGNIQYF
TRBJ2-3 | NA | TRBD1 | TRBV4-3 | TGCGCCAGCAGCCAAGATGGGGACAGGGGGGCGGCAGATACGCAGTATTTT | CASSQDGDRGAADTQYF
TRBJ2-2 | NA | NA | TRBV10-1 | TGCGCCAGCAGTCCCAGGGGGGACACCGGGGAGCTGTTTTTT | CASSPRGDTGELFF
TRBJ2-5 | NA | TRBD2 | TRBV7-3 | TGTGCCAGCAGCGCCACGGGACTAGCGGGGGGACCCCTTCCAGAGACCCAGTACTTC | CASSATGLAGGPLPETQYF
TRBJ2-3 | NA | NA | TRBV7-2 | TGTGCCAGCAGTGTTGTGAGGGATACGCAGTATTTT | CASSVVRDTQYF